Following are 5 T cell receptor beta chains from one sample sequenced in a study of T cell responses to AZD1222 COVID-19 vaccine. Profiling relied on immunoSEQ multiplex PCR, and the TCRdb table lists in-frame clones only, not all of them. The sample records about 170,000 clones, around 90% being singletons. The specimen was peripheral blood, collected 28 days after the second AZD1222 dose. These receptors were taken from an adult who received the AZD1222 COVID-19 vaccine.

This chain joins TRBV6-5 and TRBJ2-2; TRBD1 or TRBD2 may be the D gene (5 bases each). Germline assignment: CDR1 MNHEY and CDR2 SVGAGI. Trimming took 7 bases from V and 6 from J, leaving 9 bases between them. This CDR3 region has 12 residues. CDR3 loop: CASMGEPGELFF. DNA for the CDR3: TGTGCCAGCATGGGGGAACCCGGGGAGCTGTTTTTT.

The chain recombines TRBV15 with TRBJ1-1; tentative D call: TRBD1 (5 bases). The CDR3 runs to 14 residues. In germline, CDR1 is LNHNV, CDR2 YYDKDF (reference sequence). With 1 base removed from V and 5 bases from J, the gap between germline ends came to 11 bases. This CDR3 is CATSRVGGLTEAFF. The CDR3 bases are TGTGCCACCAGCAGAGTTGGGGGTTTGACTGAAGCTTTCTTT.

This clone occurred a few times. The rearrangement joins TRBV5-8 to TRBJ2-3, with 11 bases lining up with TRBD1. The germline V gene has CDR1 SGHTS and CDR2 YDEGEE. Trimming removed 4 bases from V and 2 bases from J; junction bases left unmatched: 9. This CDR3 has 17 amino acids. The chain's CDR3 is CASSLYRDRGTTDTQYF. The CDR3 DNA reads as TGTGCCAGCAGCCTTTACCGGGACAGGGGGACCACAGATACGCAGTATTTT.

The rearrangement uses TRBV12-3 or TRBV12-4 and TRBJ1-2; 10 nucleotides align to TRBD1. The junction had 5 bases not matched to a gene; V was cut back by 9 bases and J by 4 bases. CDR3 length: 13 residues. CDR3: CASADRGIYGYTF. The CDR3 bases are TGTGCCAGTGCGGACAGGGGGATCTATGGCTACACCTTC.

This chain connects TRBV4-3 to TRBJ1-2; no definite D call. Trimming removed 0 bases at V and 8 bases at J, with 22 bases between. Looked up from germline, CDR1 is LGHNA and CDR2 is YSLEER. The CDR3 spans 17 residues. The CDR3 sequence: CASSQDPYVAGGYGYTF. The CDR3, as DNA: TGCGCCAGCAGCCAAGATCCGTATGTGGCGGGAGGCTACGGCTACACCTTC.